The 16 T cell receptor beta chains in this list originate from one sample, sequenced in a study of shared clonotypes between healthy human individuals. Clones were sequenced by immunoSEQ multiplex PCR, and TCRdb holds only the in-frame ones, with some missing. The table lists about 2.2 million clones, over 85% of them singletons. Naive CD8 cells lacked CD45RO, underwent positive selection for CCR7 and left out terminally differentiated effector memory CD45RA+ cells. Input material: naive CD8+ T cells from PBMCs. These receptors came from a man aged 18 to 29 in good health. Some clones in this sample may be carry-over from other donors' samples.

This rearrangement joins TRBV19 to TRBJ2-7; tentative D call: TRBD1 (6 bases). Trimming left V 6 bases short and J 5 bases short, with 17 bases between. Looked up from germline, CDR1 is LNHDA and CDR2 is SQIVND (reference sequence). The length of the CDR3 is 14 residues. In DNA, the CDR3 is TGTGCCAGTAGCTTCGGGCAGGGGCTCGACGAGCAGTACTTC. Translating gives CASSFGQGLDEQYF.

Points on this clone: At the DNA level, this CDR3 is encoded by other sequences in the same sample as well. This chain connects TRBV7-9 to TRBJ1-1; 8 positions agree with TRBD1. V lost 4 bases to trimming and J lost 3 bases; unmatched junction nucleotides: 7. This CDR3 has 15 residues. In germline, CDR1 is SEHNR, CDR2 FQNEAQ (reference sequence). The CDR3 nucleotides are TGTGCCAGCAGCTCCAACAGGGGGAGAGACACTGAAGCTTTCTTT. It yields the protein CASSSNRGRDTEAFF.

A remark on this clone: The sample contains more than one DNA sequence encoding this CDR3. The CDR3 loop is CASSPDRAGDEQYF. CDR3 in DNA: TGTGCCAGCAGTCCTGACAGGGCGGGGGACGAGCAGTACTTC. The rearrangement uses TRBV27 and TRBJ2-7; D may match TRBD1 or TRBD2 (7 bases each). V was cut by 5 bases and J by 5 bases, with 16 bases left in between. Looked up from germline, CDR1 is MNHEY and CDR2 is SMNVEV (reference sequence). The CDR3 is 14 residues long.

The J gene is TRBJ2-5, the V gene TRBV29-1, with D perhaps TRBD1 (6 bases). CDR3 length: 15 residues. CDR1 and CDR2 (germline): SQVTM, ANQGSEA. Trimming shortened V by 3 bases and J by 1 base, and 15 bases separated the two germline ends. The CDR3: CSVDGQGLVQETQYF. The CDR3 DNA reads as TGCAGCGTTGATGGGCAGGGGCTCGTCCAAGAGACCCAGTACTTC.

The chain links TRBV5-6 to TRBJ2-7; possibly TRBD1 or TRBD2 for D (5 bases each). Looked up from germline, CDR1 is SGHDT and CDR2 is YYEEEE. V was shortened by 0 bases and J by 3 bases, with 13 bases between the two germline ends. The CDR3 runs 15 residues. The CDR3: CASSLVLGESYEQYF. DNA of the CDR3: TGTGCCAGCAGCTTGGTTCTGGGGGAGAGCTACGAGCAGTACTTC.

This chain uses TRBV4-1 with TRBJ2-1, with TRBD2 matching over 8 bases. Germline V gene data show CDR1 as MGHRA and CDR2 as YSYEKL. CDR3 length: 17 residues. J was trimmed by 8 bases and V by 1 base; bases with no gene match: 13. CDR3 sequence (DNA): TGCGCCAGCAGCCAAGGGTCCGGGACTAGAGTCGTCGATGAGCAGTTCTTC. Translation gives CASSQGSGTRVVDEQFF.

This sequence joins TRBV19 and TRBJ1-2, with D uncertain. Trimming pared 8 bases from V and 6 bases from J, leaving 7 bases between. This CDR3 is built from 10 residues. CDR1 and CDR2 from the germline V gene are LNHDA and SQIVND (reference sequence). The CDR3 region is CASGRNGYTF. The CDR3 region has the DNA TGTGCCAGTGGGAGGAATGGCTACACCTTC.

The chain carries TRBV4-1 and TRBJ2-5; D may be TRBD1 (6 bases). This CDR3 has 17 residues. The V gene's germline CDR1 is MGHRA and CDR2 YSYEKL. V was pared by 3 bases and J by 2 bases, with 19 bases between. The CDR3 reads CASSHDPGTPIQETQYF. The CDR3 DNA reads TGCGCCAGCAGCCATGACCCCGGGACACCAATACAAGAGACCCAGTACTTC.

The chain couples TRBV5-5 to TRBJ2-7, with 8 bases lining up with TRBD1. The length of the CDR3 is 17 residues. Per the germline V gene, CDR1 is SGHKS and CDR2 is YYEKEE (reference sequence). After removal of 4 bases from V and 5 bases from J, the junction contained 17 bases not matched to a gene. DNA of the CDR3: TGTGCCAGCAGCGGAGTGGGGTGGAGGACAGGGTCGGACGAGCAGTACTTC. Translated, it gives CASSGVGWRTGSDEQYF.

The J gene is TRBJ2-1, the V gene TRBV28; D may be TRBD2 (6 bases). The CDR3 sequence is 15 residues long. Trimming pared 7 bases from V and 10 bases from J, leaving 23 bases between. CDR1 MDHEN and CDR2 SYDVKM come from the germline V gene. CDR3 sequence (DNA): TGTGCCAGCAACCCGTTGCAGGAGACTAGAGGGGAGCAGTTCTTC. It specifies CASNPLQETRGEQFF.

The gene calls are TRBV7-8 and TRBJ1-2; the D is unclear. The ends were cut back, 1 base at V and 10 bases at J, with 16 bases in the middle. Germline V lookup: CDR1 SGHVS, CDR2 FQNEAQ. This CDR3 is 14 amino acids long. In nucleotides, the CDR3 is TGTGCCAGCAGCTTAGTTGCAAACCGCGCGTCCTACACCTTC. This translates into CASSLVANRASYTF.

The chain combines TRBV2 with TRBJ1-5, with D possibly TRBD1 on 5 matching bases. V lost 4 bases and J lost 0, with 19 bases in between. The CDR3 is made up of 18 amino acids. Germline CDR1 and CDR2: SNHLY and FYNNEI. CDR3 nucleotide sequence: TGTGCCAGCAGTGCAACCGCACGGGAGGGGTATAGCAATCAGCCCCAGCATTTT. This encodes CASSATAREGYSNQPQHF.

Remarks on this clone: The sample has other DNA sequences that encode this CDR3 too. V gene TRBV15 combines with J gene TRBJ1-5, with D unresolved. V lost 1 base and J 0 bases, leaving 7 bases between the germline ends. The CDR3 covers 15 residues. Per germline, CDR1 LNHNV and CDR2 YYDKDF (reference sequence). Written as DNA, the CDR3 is TGTGCCACCAGCAGAGCCGGTAATAGCAATCAGCCCCAGCATTTT. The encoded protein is CATSRAGNSNQPQHF.

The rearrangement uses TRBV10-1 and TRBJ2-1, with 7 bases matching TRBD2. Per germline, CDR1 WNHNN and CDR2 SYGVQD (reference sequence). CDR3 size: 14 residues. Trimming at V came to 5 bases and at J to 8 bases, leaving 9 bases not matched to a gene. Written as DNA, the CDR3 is TGCGCCAGCAGTCGACTAGCCCGTGTCCATGAGCAGTTCTTC. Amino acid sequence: CASSRLARVHEQFF.

The CDR3 DNA follows: TGTGCCAGCAGCTTAGGTAGGGACGCTGTCTATGGCTACACCTTC. It yields the protein CASSLGRDAVYGYTF. V is TRBV7-8 and J is TRBJ1-2; tentative D call: TRBD1 (5 bases). V was pared by 1 base and J by 4 bases, with 13 bases between. The CDR3 sequence is 15 residues long. CDR1 and CDR2 from the germline V gene are SGHVS and FQNEAQ.

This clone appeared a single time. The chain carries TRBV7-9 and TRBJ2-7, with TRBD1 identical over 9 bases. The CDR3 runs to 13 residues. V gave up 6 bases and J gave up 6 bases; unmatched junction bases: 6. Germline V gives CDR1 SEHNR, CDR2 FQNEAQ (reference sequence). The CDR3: CASRSGTGSEQYF. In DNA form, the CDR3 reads TGTGCCAGCAGGTCCGGGACAGGGAGCGAGCAGTACTTC.